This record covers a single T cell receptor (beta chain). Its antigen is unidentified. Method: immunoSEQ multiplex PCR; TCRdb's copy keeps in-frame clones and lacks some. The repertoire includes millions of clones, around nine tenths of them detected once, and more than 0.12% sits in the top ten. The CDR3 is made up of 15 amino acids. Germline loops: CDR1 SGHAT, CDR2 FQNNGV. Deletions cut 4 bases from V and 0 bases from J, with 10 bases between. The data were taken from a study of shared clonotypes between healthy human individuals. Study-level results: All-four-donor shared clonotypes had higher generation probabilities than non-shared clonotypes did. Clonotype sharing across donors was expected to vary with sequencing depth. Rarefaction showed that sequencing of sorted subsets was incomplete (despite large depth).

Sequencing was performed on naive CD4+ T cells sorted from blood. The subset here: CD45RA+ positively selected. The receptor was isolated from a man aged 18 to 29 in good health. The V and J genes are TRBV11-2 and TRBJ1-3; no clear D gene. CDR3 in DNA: TGTGCCAGCAGCTCGAGGCCAGGCTCTGGAAACACCATATATTTT. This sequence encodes CASSSRPGSGNTIYF. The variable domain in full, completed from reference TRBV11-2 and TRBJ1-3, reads EAGVAQSPRYKIIEKRQSVAFWCNPISGHATLYWYQQILGQGPKLLIQFQNNGVVDDSQLPKDRFSAERLKGVDSTLKIQPAKLEDSAVYLCASSSRPGSGNTIYFGEGSWLTVV.